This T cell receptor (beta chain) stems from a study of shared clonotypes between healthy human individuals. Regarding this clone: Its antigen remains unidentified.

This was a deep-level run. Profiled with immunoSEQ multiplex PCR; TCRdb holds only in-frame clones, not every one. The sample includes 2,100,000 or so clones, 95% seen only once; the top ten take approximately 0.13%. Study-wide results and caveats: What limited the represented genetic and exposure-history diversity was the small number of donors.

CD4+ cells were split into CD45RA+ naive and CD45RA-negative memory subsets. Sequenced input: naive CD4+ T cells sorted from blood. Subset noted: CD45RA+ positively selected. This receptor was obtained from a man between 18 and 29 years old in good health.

Here the CDR3 DNA reads TGTGCCAGCAGCCCCAGCCCGACTACAGGGGTGCGCGAGACCCAGTACTTC. This translates into CASSPSPTTGVRETQYF. The V and J genes are TRBV5-6 and TRBJ2-5; 7 nucleotides agree with TRBD1. With 4 bases clipped from V and 5 bases from J, the junction kept 17 bases outside the gene matches. The CDR3 runs 17 residues. Germline-derived CDR1 and CDR2 are SGHDT and YYEEEE.